Below, one TCR beta chain is given with its context. Its cognate antigen has yet to be identified. Per-base quality was not reported, and no clone a single base away is much larger than it. RNA was extracted with the RNeasy kit and about 0.45 to 1 ug was reverse transcribed using random hexamers. TCR beta CDR3 regions were amplified with the immunoSEQ multiplex PCR assay covering 54 Vbeta and 13 Jbeta segments. To correct PCR amplification bias, a synthetic template baseline was used for both primer optimization and computational correction. As for how the authors treated the data: Reads were assigned to V, D and J genes according to IMGT and analyzed in immunoSEQ Analyzer, with only productive sequences retained. To calculate clonality, Shannon entropy was normalized by log2 of the number of productive unique sequences and then subtracted from one. For each patient and control, public and private clones were evaluated within the 100 most prevalent clones. Susac-specific clones were defined as absent from healthy and MS cohorts, 850 to 1,300 published viral clones and other ImmuneACCESS disease sequences. TCRdb reprocessing: public reads trimmed at Q25 with fastp, clones called with MiXCR, in-frame beta chains kept. One record per CDR3 amino acid sequence lists the most common genes and DNA. The V and J calls were not made by the authors but by TCRdb's processing. Counted in this sample were about 300,000 distinct CDR3 sequences; 89% of them appeared once. The biggest ten clones account for roughly 0.2% of the sample.

Peripheral blood CD8+ and CD4+ T cells from healthy donors, Susac syndrome patients and multiple sclerosis patients were profiled by high-throughput TCR beta sequencing. The multiple sclerosis controls were treatment-naive patients whose relapsing-remitting disease, either stable or active, fulfilled the revised McDonald criteria. Bulk CD8+ and CD4+ T cells were purified magnetically by negative isolation, whereas CD8+ TEMRA cells were enriched by FACS. Blood was collected in EDTA tubes and processed within 24 hours, with PBMCs isolated through density gradient centrifugation. PBMCs intended for TCR sequencing were frozen in liquid nitrogen and were later thawed in a 37 degrees C water bath. The sorted or isolated CD4+, CD8+ and CD8+ TEMRA cells had a purity of 90% or higher. This entry is derived from a study of CD8 T cells in Susac syndrome (dated by TCRdb to between 2017 and 2020). For the study in its entirety: Whether CD8+ T cell activation and differentiation in Susac syndrome was antigen driven was tested using repertoire sequencing. Clonality of the CD8+ T cell repertoire was compared between more than 10 healthy donors, roughly 14 Susac syndrome patients and around 16 multiple sclerosis patients.

The paper's findings and limits, for the study overall: The number of individuals in the TCR sequencing and HLA analysis was acknowledged as relatively small.

In the germline V gene, CDR1 corresponds to MNHEY and CDR2 to SVGEGT. There are 11 amino acids in the CDR3, from cysteine to phenylalanine inclusive. Only CDR3 DNA is held: 33 bases, read in frame from base 1. The V end loses 2 bases and the J end loses 5 bases, and a stretch of 3 bases separates them. This chain is built from TRBV6-2 or TRBV6-3 and TRBJ1-1; the D gene assignment is ambiguous. The sample comprised CD8+ T cells from PBMCs. The TCR sequence derives from a human donor with multiple sclerosis. The CDR3 protein sequence reads: CASSYSTEAFF. The nucleotide sequence reads as follows: TGTGCCAGCAGTTACAGTACTGAAGCTTTCTTT.